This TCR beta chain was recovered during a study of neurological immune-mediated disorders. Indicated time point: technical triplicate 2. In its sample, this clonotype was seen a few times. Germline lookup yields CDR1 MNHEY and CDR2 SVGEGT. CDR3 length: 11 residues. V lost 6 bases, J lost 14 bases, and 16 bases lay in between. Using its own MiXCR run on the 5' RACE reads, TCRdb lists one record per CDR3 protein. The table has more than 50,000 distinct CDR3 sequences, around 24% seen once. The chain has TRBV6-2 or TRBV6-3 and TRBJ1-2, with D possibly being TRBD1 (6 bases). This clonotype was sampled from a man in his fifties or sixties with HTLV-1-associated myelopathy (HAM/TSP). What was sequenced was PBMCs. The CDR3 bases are TGTGCCAGCAGCTACCGACAGGTCGTGACCTTC. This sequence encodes CASSYRQVVTF.